One and the same sample provided the 15 T cell receptor beta chains below, sequenced in a study of cytomegalovirus exposure and HLA in healthy donors. Measured with immunoSEQ multiplex PCR; TCRdb has only the in-frame clones, and not every one. The repertoire includes under 150,000 clones, around 90% of them detected once, and 7.5% to 9% sits in the top ten. Material for sequencing was PBMCs. The origin of the receptors is a man aged 18 to 30 in good health and CMV-seropositive.

The chain combines TRBV19 with TRBJ2-7, with 9 bases fitting TRBD2. The CDR3 length is 14 residues. Unmatched junction bases numbered 3, after V lost 4 bases and J lost 2 bases. Germline CDR1 and CDR2: LNHDA and SQIVND (reference sequence). DNA of the CDR3: TGTGCCAGTAGTAGCGGGAGGGCCCCCTACGAGCAGTACTTC. This translates into CASSSGRAPYEQYF.

In DNA, the CDR3 is TGCGCCAGCAGCTTGGCTTCGGGACAGAATGCTGGGGCCAACGTCCTGACTTTC. Translated, it gives CASSLASGQNAGANVLTF. The chain is built from TRBV5-1 and TRBJ2-6; 7 bases line up with TRBD1. CDR1 is SGHRS and CDR2 is YFSETQ in the germline V gene. The CDR3 sequence is 18 residues long. With V trimmed by 0 bases and J by 2 bases, 8 bases remained unmatched. Together with reference TRBV5-1 and TRBJ2-6, the CDR3 gives the full variable domain: KAGVTQTPRYLIKTRGQQVTLSCSPISGHRSVSWYQQTPGQGLQFLFEYFSETQRNKGNFPGRFSGRQFSNSRSEMNVSTLELGDSALYLCASSLASGQNAGANVLTFGAGSRLTVL.

The chain recombines TRBV27 with TRBJ1-2; D is ambiguous. The V gene lost 6 bases and the J gene lost 2 bases, with 16 bases spanning the gap. Looked up from germline, CDR1 is MNHEY and CDR2 is SMNVEV (reference sequence). The CDR3 consists of 15 residues. CDR3 residues: CASRPGSQKNYGYTF. DNA for the CDR3: TGTGCCAGCAGACCCGGGTCTCAAAAGAACTATGGCTACACCTTC.

Only one count was recorded for this clone. The rearrangement uses TRBV2 and TRBJ2-2, with D perhaps TRBD2 (5 bases). This CDR3 has 14 amino acids. CDR1 SNHLY and CDR2 FYNNEI come from the germline V gene. Trimming took 5 bases from V and 5 from J, leaving 12 bases between them. Here the CDR3 reads CASSLGETTGELFF. DNA for the CDR3: TGTGCCAGCAGTCTCGGGGAGACTACCGGGGAGCTGTTTTTT. Complete variable domain (other parts from reference TRBV2 and TRBJ2-2): EPEVTQTPSHQVTQMGQEVILRCVPISNHLYFYWYRQILGQKVEFLVSFYNNEISEKSEIFDDQFSVERPDGSNFTLKIRSTKLEDSAMYFCASSLGETTGELFFGEGSRLTVL.

The sample holds a few counts of this clone. This rearrangement joins TRBV7-6 to TRBJ1-1; D uncertain. Germline CDR1 reads SGHVS; CDR2 reads FNYEAQ. V was cut by 7 bases and J by 4 bases, with 10 bases left in between. CDR3 length: 12 residues. CDR3 region: CASTAGGTEAFF. CDR3 bases: TGTGCCAGCACCGCAGGAGGCACTGAAGCTTTCTTT.

This rearrangement joins TRBV10-2 to TRBJ2-1, with 8 bases identical to TRBD1. The CDR3 runs to 15 residues. V was pared by 4 bases and J by 8 bases, with 10 bases of the junction left unmatched. Germline V gene data show CDR1 as WSHSY and CDR2 as SAAADI. In DNA, the CDR3 is TGCGCCAGCAGTGCCGGACAGGGATTTAACTATGAGCAGTTCTTC. It encodes CASSAGQGFNYEQFF.

The genes are TRBV7-8 and TRBJ1-3, with TRBD1 matching over 9 bases. Germline loops: CDR1 SGHVS, CDR2 FQNEAQ. V lost 5 bases to trimming and J lost 4 bases; unmatched junction nucleotides: 6. The CDR3 spans 15 residues. CDR3 nucleotides: TGTGCCAGCAGCATTGGGACAGGGCGAGGAAACACCATATATTTT. Translated, it gives CASSIGTGRGNTIYF.

This clone has only one observation. The V gene is TRBV14, the J gene TRBJ2-3; 8 positions match TRBD1. The junction had 8 bases not matched to a gene; V was cut back by 8 bases and J by 4 bases. Per the germline V gene, CDR1 is SGHDN and CDR2 is FVKESK. There are 14 residues in the CDR3. The CDR3 region is CASGDRGGADTQYF. The CDR3 coding sequence is TGTGCCAGCGGTGACAGGGGAGGCGCAGATACGCAGTATTTT.

V gene TRBV6-5 combines with J gene TRBJ1-1; maybe TRBD1 (5 bases). The CDR3 spans 12 residues. The V gene lost 2 bases and the J gene lost 10 bases, with 11 bases spanning the gap. Germline V CDR1 and CDR2: MNHEY, SVGAGI. CDR3: CASSYADSRAFF. The DNA of the CDR3 is TGTGCCAGCAGTTACGCAGACAGTAGAGCTTTCTTT.

The chain joins TRBV5-1 to TRBJ2-5; the D is unclear. CDR3 length: 13 residues. CDR1 is SGHRS, CDR2 YFSETQ, per germline. V lost 1 base and J lost 5, with 9 bases in between. CDR3: CASSLPRRETQYF. The CDR3 nucleotides read TGCGCCAGCAGCTTGCCTAGGCGGGAGACCCAGTACTTC.

The gene calls are TRBV6-1 and TRBJ1-5; D is undetermined. The CDR3 is 13 amino acids. The V gene lost 10 bases and the J gene lost 7 bases, with 17 bases spanning the gap. Germline loops: CDR1 MNHNS, CDR2 SASEGT. The DNA of the CDR3 is TGTGCCACCGGACTTATTACGGAACAGCCCCAGCATTTT. This codes for CATGLITEQPQHF.

The chain couples TRBV6-5 to TRBJ1-6, with D maybe TRBD1 (6 bases). V was trimmed by 9 bases and J by 9 bases, leaving 18 bases between them. Germline-derived CDR1 and CDR2 are MNHEY and SVGAGI. This CDR3 comprises 14 residues. The CDR3 reads CASVIRAGVSPLHF. CDR3 nucleotide sequence: TGTGCCAGTGTCATTAGGGCAGGGGTTTCACCCCTCCACTTT.

The V and J genes are TRBV6-5 and TRBJ1-5, with D uncertain. V gave up 5 bases and J gave up 0 bases, with 5 bases separating them. The CDR3 is 13 amino acids. The germline V gene encodes CDR1 MNHEY and CDR2 SVGAGI. The CDR3, as DNA: TGTGCCAGCAGTGGACTTAGCAATCAGCCCCAGCATTTT. Its translation is CASSGLSNQPQHF.

The chain combines TRBV5-1 with TRBJ2-3; TRBD2 is a possible D gene (5 bases). Between the trimmed V and J ends, which lost 1 base and 1 base, there was a span of 16 bases. This CDR3 has 17 amino acids. Germline loops: CDR1 SGHRS, CDR2 YFSETQ. CDR3 sequence (DNA): TGCGCCAGCAGCTTGTCGCGGTCAGCCGGGGGCACAGATACGCAGTATTTT. Translation: CASSLSRSAGGTDTQYF. Variable domain in full (rest from reference TRBV5-1 and TRBJ2-3): KAGVTQTPRYLIKTRGQQVTLSCSPISGHRSVSWYQQTPGQGLQFLFEYFSETQRNKGNFPGRFSGRQFSNSRSEMNVSTLELGDSALYLCASSLSRSAGGTDTQYFGPGTRLTVL.

The V and J genes are TRBV5-6 and TRBJ2-7; 9 nucleotides agree with TRBD1. CDR1 is SGHDT, CDR2 YYEEEE, per germline. The V gene end was trimmed by 1 base and the J gene end by 1 base; junction bases not matched to a gene: 3. The CDR3 runs 15 residues. CDR3 residues: CASSLRDRVSYEQYF. The CDR3 nucleotides are TGTGCCAGCAGCTTGCGGGACAGGGTGTCCTACGAGCAGTACTTC.